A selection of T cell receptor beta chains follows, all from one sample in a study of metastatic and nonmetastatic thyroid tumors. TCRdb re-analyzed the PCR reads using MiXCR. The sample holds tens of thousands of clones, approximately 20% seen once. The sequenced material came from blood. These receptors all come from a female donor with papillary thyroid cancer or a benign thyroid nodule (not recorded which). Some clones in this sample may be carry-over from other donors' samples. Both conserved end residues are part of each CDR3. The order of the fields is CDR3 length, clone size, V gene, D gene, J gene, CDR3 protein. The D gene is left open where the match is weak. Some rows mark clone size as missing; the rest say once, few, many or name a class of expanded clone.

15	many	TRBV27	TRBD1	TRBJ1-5	CASSADRGSNQPQHF
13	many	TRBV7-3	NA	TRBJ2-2	CASSLGIAGELFF
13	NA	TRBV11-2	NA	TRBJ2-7	CANSLLSGYEQYF
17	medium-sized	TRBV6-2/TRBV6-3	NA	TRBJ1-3	CASSYSDAAPSGNTIYF
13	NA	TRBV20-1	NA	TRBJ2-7	CSARPGALNEQYF
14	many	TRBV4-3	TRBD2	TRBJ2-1	CASSHRTSDNEQFF
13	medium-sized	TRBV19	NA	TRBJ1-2	CASTPTWVYGYTF
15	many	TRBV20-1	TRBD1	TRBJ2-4	CSARDRFTAKNIQYF
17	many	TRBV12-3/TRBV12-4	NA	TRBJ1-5	CASSKLGERGSNQPQHF
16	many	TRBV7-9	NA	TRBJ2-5	CASSLLPLSSGETQYF
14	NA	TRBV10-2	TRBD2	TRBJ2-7	CASSDIAGAPEQYF
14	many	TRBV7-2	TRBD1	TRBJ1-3	CASSIPGQRDTIYF
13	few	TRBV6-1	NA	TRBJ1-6	CASIVQGGSPLHF
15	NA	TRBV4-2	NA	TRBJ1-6	CASSPLVGDNSPLHF
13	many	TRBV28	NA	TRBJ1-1	CASSLQSQEQAFF
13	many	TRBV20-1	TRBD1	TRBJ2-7	CSASEVEGAEQYF
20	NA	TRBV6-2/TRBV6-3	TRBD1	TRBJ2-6	CASILILRTGVFSGANVLTF